The clone carrying this T cell receptor (beta chain) was observed at least ten times. Its antigen is unknown. Germline trimming cut 1 base from V and 8 bases from J; bases unmatched to any gene: 9. Germline assignment: CDR1 SGHAT and CDR2 FQNNGV. This CDR3 is built from 16 residues. These data come from a study of T cells in Graves' hyperthyroidism and ophthalmopathy. Study-level findings and limits: Most clonotypes that expanded in the thyroid above 0.001 also showed up in blood.

The CDR3 regions of TCR beta were amplified from RNA transcripts. With the HTBI primer set, the TCR CDR3 went through a first round of RT-PCR. TCRdb reanalysed the multiplex PCR reads using MiXCR and keeps one entry per CDR3 protein. The data hold more than 300,000 distinct CDR3 sequences, with approximately 15% observed a single time. Newly diagnosed patients aged 18 to 65 had hyperthyroidism of under 2 months' duration. Source material: blood. The chain combines TRBV11-2 with TRBJ2-2; TRBD1 aligns across 8 bases. This sequence was found in a woman aged 55-75 years with Graves' hyperthyroidism. The CDR3 protein is CASSLAGTGHRGELFF. CDR3 bases: TGTGCCAGCAGCTTAGCCGGGACAGGACATAGAGGGGAGCTGTTTTTT.